This entry features one T cell receptor (beta chain) sequence. This sample is drawn from a study of identical twins. TCRdb passed the 5' RACE reads through MiXCR, listing each CDR3 protein once. The profile shows roughly 720,000 distinct CDR3 sequences, 15% to 20% of them singletons. The germline V gene has CDR1 WSHSY and CDR2 SAAADI. CDR3 length: 15 amino acids. V shed 3 bases and J 1 base; nucleotides not matched to a gene: 4. Another study also made use of these data, one on T cells expressing NK-cell markers.

The chain uses TRBV10-2 and TRBJ2-3; 7 positions agree with TRBD2. The sample comprised PBMCs. This clonotype originated in a woman younger than 35 in good health. Written as DNA, the CDR3 is TGCGCCAGCAGTGATCTAGCGGAAGGCACAGATACGCAGTATTTT. Protein sequence: CASSDLAEGTDTQYF.